The rows below give T cell receptor beta chains drawn from one sample of a study of beta chain features in type 1 diabetes. Data came from immunoSEQ multiplex PCR; TCRdb stores just in-frame clones and leaves some out. The repertoire holds 250,000 or so clones, with about 30% as singletons. The specimen sequenced was central memory CD4+ T cells from blood. The receptor set was obtained from a man aged 25 to 40 in good health. The CDR3 runs from the conserved cysteine through the conserved F or W. A D gene is named only where the DNA matches it firmly. Clone size appears in some rows only: once, few, many, or a class for an expanded clone.

>TRBD1|NA|TRBJ1-6|TRBV10-2
TGCGCCAGCAGTGAGACAGGGGGCGCCGGGAATTCACCCCTCCACTTT
CASSETGGAGNSPLHF
>TRBD2|few|TRBJ2-1|TRBV19
TGTGCCAGCCCTTGCGGGGGGGACAATGAGCAGTTCTTC
CASPCGGDNEQFF
>NA|NA|TRBJ1-4|TRBV4-1
TGCGCCAGCAGCCAAGCAGTCCCACGATCAGGTGAAAAACTGTTTTTT
CASSQAVPRSGEKLFF
>TRBD2|once|TRBJ2-3|TRBV9
TGTGCCAGCAGCGGACTAGCGGGAGGTGTGGGGGATACGCAGTATTTT
CASSGLAGGVGDTQYF
>NA|few|TRBJ2-5|TRBV20-1
TGCAGTACGGGCTCAGGAGGGACCCAGTACTTC
CSTGSGGTQYF
>NA|NA|TRBJ2-3|TRBV7-9
TGTGCCAGCAGCGAGCAGGGGTTGAATACGCAGTATTTT
CASSEQGLNTQYF
>TRBD1|NA|TRBJ1-2|TRBV7-2
TGTGCCAGCAGTCCGCCGGGACAGGCTCTCCGGACCCGCGGCTACACCTTC
CASSPPGQALRTRGYTF
>TRBD1|NA|TRBJ1-1|TRBV19
TGTGCCAGTAGTACCCAAGCCGGGACAGACACTGAAGCTTTCTTT
CASSTQAGTDTEAFF
>TRBD2|NA|TRBJ2-3|TRBV6-6
TGTGCCAGCAGACATAGCGGGGGGGGAAGCACAGATACGCAGTATTTT
CASRHSGGGSTDTQYF
>NA|NA|TRBJ1-2|TRBV5-4
TGTGCCAGCAGCTTGAGCGCGGCAGACTATGGCTACACCTTC
CASSLSAADYGYTF
>NA|many|TRBJ2-5|TRBV2
TGTGCCAGCAGGGTAACAGAGCAAGAGACCCAGTACTTC
CASRVTEQETQYF
>TRBD1|many|TRBJ1-2|TRBV5-1
TGCGCCAGCAGCTCCCGGGACAGCGTGGGAGGCTACACCTTC
CASSSRDSVGGYTF
>TRBD2|NA|TRBJ2-1|TRBV30
TGTGCCTGGACTGGACTAGCGGGGGATGGTGAGCAGTTCTTC
CAWTGLAGDGEQFF
>NA|few|TRBJ2-1|TRBV2
TGTGCCAGCAGTGAGTCCAGAAACAATGAGCAGTTCTTC
CASSESRNNEQFF
>NA|NA|TRBJ2-5|TRBV6-5
TGTGCCAGCACTGTCGACGGACAAGAGACCCAGTACTTC
CASTVDGQETQYF
>NA|few|TRBJ1-2|TRBV2
TGTGCCAGCACCCTAGGGAGGGCCGCTACTAACTATGGCTACACCTTC
CASTLGRAATNYGYTF
>TRBD1|few|TRBJ2-1|TRBV10-3
TGTGCCACTCAGGGGGAGACGGTCCTCCTCTCCGGTGAGCAGTTCTTC
CATQGETVLLSGEQFF
>TRBD1|once|TRBJ2-5|TRBV5-6
TGTGCCAGCAGCTTAAGGGACAGGGGGCCAGGGGAGACCCAGTACTTC
CASSLRDRGPGETQYF
>TRBD2|NA|TRBJ2-3|TRBV27
TGTGCCAGCCACAGTCTAGCGGGGGGGACAGATACGCAGTATTTT
CASHSLAGGTDTQYF
>TRBD2|few|TRBJ2-3|TRBV11-2
TGTGCCAGCAGCTTAGGGACTAGCGGGGGCACAGATACGCAGTATTTT
CASSLGTSGGTDTQYF
>NA|NA|TRBJ2-3|TRBV5-6
TGTGCCAGCAGCACCTACCACACAGGGCTGGGCACAGATACGCAGTATTTT
CASSTYHTGLGTDTQYF
>TRBD1|NA|TRBJ1-6|TRBV30
TGTGCCTGTTACAACAGGGGGCTTAATTCACCCCTCCACTTT
CACYNRGLNSPLHF
>NA|many|TRBJ2-5|TRBV7-9
TGTGCCAGCAGCCGAGTTCAGGGATTTGGGACCCAGTACTTC
CASSRVQGFGTQYF
>NA|NA|TRBJ1-6|TRBV4-2
TGTGCCAGCAGGGGAGAGGAGCAGAATAATTCACCCCTCCACTTT
CASRGEEQNNSPLHF
>NA|few|TRBJ2-3|TRBV7-9
TGTGCCAGCAGCCTCCTTTTAGGGAACACAGATACGCAGTATTTT
CASSLLLGNTDTQYF
>NA|NA|TRBJ1-2|TRBV2
TGTGCCAGCAGAGGAGGGAAGGCAAACCTGTTC
CASRGGKANLF
>NA|NA|TRBJ1-1|TRBV7-9
TGTGCCAGCAGCTTAGAGGTGGTGAACACTGAAGCTTTCTTT
CASSLEVVNTEAFF